This TCR beta chain was identified during a study of blood T cells in healthy people across ages. General study findings and limits: Roughly linear age-related decline in beta diversity appeared, significant by age approximately 41.

Germline CDR1 reads SNHLY; CDR2 reads FYNNEI. V was clipped by 7 bases and J by 2 bases, with 12 bases between them. CDR3 length: 13 residues. Of note for this clonotype: What it binds is not known.

The sample providers were healthy Caucasian people from Russia, aged about 6 to 95. With a J-beta primer mix and a sample-barcoded 5' primer, a second PCR ran about 7 to 12 cycles. TCRdb re-analysed the 5' RACE reads in MiXCR, keeping a single row per CDR3 protein. The sample includes roughly 1,500,000 distinct CDR3 sequences, 30% to 40% seen only once; the top ten take around 11%. This TCR was recovered from a woman in her 30s in good health. The specimen was blood. The gene calls are TRBV2 and TRBJ2-7; possibly TRBD1 or TRBD2 for D (6 bases each). The CDR3 region has the DNA TGTGCCAGCAACGGAAGGGGGGCCTACGAGCAGTACTTC. It is translated as CASNGRGAYEQYF.